These 27 T cell receptor beta chains share one sample of origin, sequenced in a study of T-cell memory formation after mild COVID-19. TCRdb re-called the 5' RACE reads with MiXCR, one entry per CDR3 protein. The table shows about 320,000 distinct CDR3 sequences, with more than 13% occurring only once. The material sequenced was PBMCs or a T cell subset sorted from them (not recorded which). These receptors all stem from a man between 18 and 29 years old who had mild COVID-19 (a few samples of this study predate the infection). Cell type and time point are not known.

This chain joins TRBV3-1 and TRBJ2-1; 10 nucleotides align to TRBD2. Germline lookup yields CDR1 LGHDT and CDR2 YNNKEL (reference sequence). The V and J ends lost 4 bases and 6 bases, in that order; junction bases with no gene match: 6. The CDR3 covers 15 residues. CDR3 loop: CASSRPERGGNEQFF. The CDR3 region has the DNA TGTGCCAGCAGCCGCCCCGAGCGGGGGGGCAATGAGCAGTTCTTC.

This clonotype came up a few times. The chain combines TRBV7-9 with TRBJ2-7; D is possibly TRBD2 (6 bases). Germline CDR1 reads SEHNR; CDR2 reads FQNEAQ (reference sequence). This CDR3 has 15 residues. Trimming pared 2 bases from V and 3 bases from J, leaving 14 bases between. CDR3: CASSLRPKGLYEQYF. In nucleotides, the CDR3 is TGTGCCAGCAGCTTAAGGCCAAAGGGACTCTACGAGCAGTACTTC.

The chain employs TRBV12-3 or TRBV12-4 and TRBJ2-7; 8 bases are shared with TRBD2. Unmatched junction bases numbered 8, after V lost 5 bases and J lost 2 bases. The CDR3 is made up of 15 amino acids. This CDR3 is CASSPLGTSAYEQYF. In DNA form, the CDR3 reads TGTGCCAGCAGTCCCCTCGGGACTAGTGCCTACGAGCAGTACTTC.

The chain joins TRBV5-1 to TRBJ2-2; no definite D call. The CDR3 consists of 13 residues. The V end lost 5 bases, the J end lost 4 bases, and 9 bases lay between the germline ends. Germline V gene data show CDR1 as SGHRS and CDR2 as YFSETQ. This chain's CDR3 is CASSSGSTGELFF. The CDR3 DNA sequence: TGCGCCAGCAGTTCCGGGTCCACCGGGGAGCTGTTTTTT.

The chain links TRBV7-9 to TRBJ2-2, with D possibly matching TRBD2 (5 bases). Germline V gives CDR1 SEHNR, CDR2 FQNEAQ (reference sequence). CDR3 length equals 15 residues. Trimming shortened V by 5 bases and J by 1 base, and 11 bases separated the two germline ends. CDR3 sequence reads: CASSVTSGNTGELFF. The DNA for the CDR3 is TGTGCCAGCAGCGTAACCAGCGGGAACACCGGGGAGCTGTTTTTT. Full variable domain (missing parts from reference TRBV7-9 and TRBJ2-2): DTGVSQNPRHKITKRGQNVTFRCDPISEHNRLYWYRQTLGQGPEFLTYFQNEAQLEKSRLLSDRFSAERPKGSFSTLEIQRTEQGDSAMYLCASSVTSGNTGELFFGEGSRLTVL.

This clonotype was found a few times. V usage is TRBV29-1 and J usage is TRBJ2-7; 8 bases are a match to TRBD1. Per the germline V gene, CDR1 is SQVTM and CDR2 is ANQGSEA. The CDR3 has 12 residues. V was pared by 4 bases and J by 1 base, with 0 bases of the junction left unmatched. CDR3 amino acids: CSVGTGSYEQYF. CDR3 bases: TGCAGCGTTGGGACAGGGTCCTACGAGCAGTACTTC.

V usage is TRBV4-1 and J usage is TRBJ1-3; D unresolved. V was shortened by 0 bases and J by 3 bases, with 9 bases between the two germline ends. Germline V lookup: CDR1 MGHRA, CDR2 YSYEKL. CDR3 length: 15 residues. The CDR3 protein is CASSQDIRYGNTIYF. CDR3 DNA sequence: TGCGCCAGCAGCCAAGATATCAGATATGGAAACACCATATATTTT.

This clonotype was counted only a few times. This chain links TRBV5-1 with TRBJ2-1; the D is unclear. The CDR3 contains 13 residues. Germline loops: CDR1 SGHRS, CDR2 YFSETQ. Trimming left V 2 bases short and J 10 bases short, with 13 bases between. In DNA form, the CDR3 reads TGCGCCAGCAGCTTCGTAGAGTCCGGCGAGCAGTTCTTC. This sequence encodes CASSFVESGEQFF.

The V and J genes are TRBV20-1 and TRBJ2-7; D is undetermined. With 0 bases removed from V and 4 bases from J, the gap between germline ends came to 16 bases. The CDR3 consists of 15 residues. Germline CDR1 DFQATT, CDR2 SNEGSKA (reference sequence). The CDR3 spells CSARDPIQLSYEQYV. The DNA of the CDR3 is TGCAGTGCTAGAGATCCGATACAGCTAAGTTACGAGCAGTACGTC.

This clonotype was detected only a few times. The V and J genes are TRBV5-1 and TRBJ2-1, with D possibly being TRBD1 (5 bases). From germline, CDR1 is SGHRS and CDR2 YFSETQ. V was cut by 0 bases and J by 0 bases, with 13 bases left in between. This CDR3 spans 17 amino acids. The CDR3 protein is CASSLGPETASYNEQFF. CDR3 nucleotide sequence: TGCGCCAGCAGCTTGGGTCCAGAGACAGCCTCCTACAATGAGCAGTTCTTC.

This clonotype appeared a few times. The V gene is TRBV7-2, the J gene TRBJ1-3; D is possibly TRBD1 (5 bases). V was trimmed by 6 bases and J by 4 bases, leaving 19 bases between them. CDR1 and CDR2 from the germline V gene are SGHTA and FQGNSA. The CDR3 extends over 16 amino acids. The CDR3 DNA sequence: TGTGCCAGCAGTCTCTTCGGGGCGCCGGGAGGAAACACCATATATTTT. Translated: CASSLFGAPGGNTIYF.

The V call is TRBV5-1, the J call TRBJ2-5; TRBD2 agrees at 11 bases. V trimming: 5 bases; J trimming: 7 bases; junction bases outside the gene matches: 7. CDR1 is SGHRS and CDR2 is YFSETQ in the germline V gene. The CDR3 spans 14 residues. The CDR3 spells CASRYGLAGPTQYF. The CDR3 nucleotides read TGCGCCAGCAGATACGGACTAGCGGGTCCGACCCAGTACTTC.

The chain recombines TRBV7-2 with TRBJ1-4; perhaps TRBD1 as D (6 bases). Looked up from germline, CDR1 is SGHTA and CDR2 is FQGNSA. This CDR3 spans 15 amino acids. The V and J ends lost 7 bases and 5 bases respectively, with 17 bases between them. As DNA, the CDR3 is TGTGCCAGCAACCCGCGTCCCGGGACAAATGAAAAACTGTTTTTT. This translates into CASNPRPGTNEKLFF.

The V and J genes are TRBV29-1 and TRBJ1-2; TRBD1 matches at 11 bases. Germline V gives CDR1 SQVTM, CDR2 ANQGSEA. With 3 bases clipped from V and 2 bases from J, the junction kept 8 bases outside the gene matches. CDR3 length: 16 amino acids. The CDR3 spells CSVDDTRTGGNYGYTF. Here the CDR3 DNA reads TGCAGCGTTGACGATACTCGGACAGGGGGCAACTATGGCTACACCTTC.

The J gene is TRBJ2-1, the V gene TRBV5-1, with 8 bases lining up with TRBD2. V was clipped by 4 bases and J by 3 bases; unmatched bases: 9. This CDR3 has 16 residues. Looked up from germline, CDR1 is SGHRS and CDR2 is YFSETQ. CDR3 coding DNA: TGCGCCAGCAGCGGGTTAGCGGGGACGATCTACAATGAGCAGTTCTTC. It specifies CASSGLAGTIYNEQFF.

This clonotype appeared a few times. V usage is TRBV2 and J usage is TRBJ1-2, with 9 nucleotides matching TRBD1. V shed 6 bases, J shed 1 base, and the junction held 12 bases outside the gene matches. Germline lookup yields CDR1 SNHLY and CDR2 FYNNEI. The CDR3 sequence is 17 residues long. CDR3: CASRKIPGQGSNYGYTF. The CDR3 bases are TGTGCCAGCAGAAAAATACCGGGACAGGGAAGTAACTATGGCTACACCTTC. Supplemented by reference TRBV2 and TRBJ1-2, the full variable domain reads EPEVTQTPSHQVTQMGQEVILRCVPISNHLYFYWYRQILGQKVEFLVSFYNNEISEKSEIFDDQFSVERPDGSNFTLKIRSTKLEDSAMYFCASRKIPGQGSNYGYTFGSGTRLTVV.

This rearrangement joins TRBV28 to TRBJ1-1; D possibly corresponds to TRBD1 (5 bases). Germline CDR1 and CDR2: MDHEN and SYDVKM. The CDR3 covers 16 residues. V lost 7 bases and J lost 5, with 23 bases in between. CDR3 DNA: TGTGCCAGCACCAACCTGGACACCCAGAGTAGGACTGAAGCTTTCTTT. Translating it yields CASTNLDTQSRTEAFF.

This clonotype turned up a few times. The J gene is TRBJ2-1, the V gene TRBV14; no clear D gene. Trimming shortened V by 0 bases and J by 8 bases, and 11 bases separated the two germline ends. This CDR3 region has 14 residues. Germline loops: CDR1 SGHDN, CDR2 FVKESK. The CDR3 loop reads CASSQESRRDEQFF. CDR3 DNA: TGTGCCAGCAGCCAAGAGTCCAGAAGAGATGAGCAGTTCTTC.

This clonotype was recorded many times. The chain uses TRBV20-1 and TRBJ2-1; TRBD1 aligns across 8 bases. Germline loops: CDR1 DFQATT, CDR2 SNEGSKA (reference sequence). V shed 6 bases and J 1 base; nucleotides not matched to a gene: 11. The CDR3 has 16 residues. Written as DNA, the CDR3 is TGCAGTGCCCCCAGGACAGGGCTTGGGTCCTACAATGAGCAGTTCTTC. It yields the protein CSAPRTGLGSYNEQFF.

The chain combines TRBV4-3 with TRBJ2-7; D is possibly TRBD1 or TRBD2 (6 bases each). The CDR3 covers 15 residues. Trimming removed 1 base from V and 8 bases from J, with 18 bases in between. CDR1 and CDR2 from the germline V gene are LGHNA and YSLEER. For the CDR3, the DNA is TGCGCCAGCAGCCAAGTATATGGGGGGCGCTTGCAGCAGTACTTC. This codes for CASSQVYGGRLQQYF.

Only a few counts were recorded for this clonotype. The V gene is TRBV11-3, the J gene TRBJ2-1; D unclear. Trimming took off 0 bases at V and 10 bases at J, with 7 bases between the two ends. Germline V gene data show CDR1 as SGHNT and CDR2 as YENEEA. CDR3 size: 12 residues. DNA of the CDR3: TGTGCCAGCAGCTTAGATGGGCGGGAGCAGTTCTTC. Translating it yields CASSLDGREQFF.

The rearrangement uses TRBV5-1 and TRBJ2-7, with D perhaps matching TRBD2 (7 bases). The CDR3 runs to 17 residues. V was shortened by 1 base and J by 2 bases, with 19 bases between the two germline ends. Germline values: CDR1 SGHRS, CDR2 YFSETQ. CDR3: CASSLTQVGGLAYEQYF. CDR3 sequence (DNA): TGCGCCAGCAGCTTGACCCAGGTCGGGGGGCTGGCCTACGAGCAGTACTTC.

The chain joins TRBV4-1 to TRBJ2-3; 8 nucleotides match TRBD2. This CDR3 contains 17 residues. The ends lost 0 bases at V and 2 bases at J; junction bases unmatched: 7. Germline V lookup: CDR1 MGHRA, CDR2 YSYEKL. As DNA, the CDR3 is TGCGCCAGCAGCCAAGATGAGACGGGGGGGATCACAGATACGCAGTATTTT. Its protein product is CASSQDETGGITDTQYF.

V and J are TRBV7-2 and TRBJ2-5; D remains ambiguous. The V and J ends lost 1 base and 2 bases respectively, with 8 bases between them. The CDR3 contains 14 residues. Germline V gene sequence: CDR1 SGHTA, CDR2 FQGNSA. The CDR3 loop reads CASSLGLFQETQYF. CDR3 nucleotides: TGTGCCAGCAGCTTAGGACTGTTTCAAGAGACCCAGTACTTC.

A single count supports this clonotype. V usage is TRBV28 and J usage is TRBJ2-7, with D possibly called TRBD1 or TRBD2 (7 bases each). V shed 7 bases and J shed 5 bases, with 21 bases lying between them. The germline V gene encodes CDR1 MDHEN and CDR2 SYDVKM. The CDR3 has 15 residues. In nucleotides, the CDR3 is TGTGCCAGCATAAGTCAGGGGGGGCGCAGAGACGAGCAGTACTTC. This gives the protein CASISQGGRRDEQYF.

This clonotype was seen many times. V and J are TRBV5-1 and TRBJ1-1; weak D call: TRBD1 (5 bases). V was clipped by 1 base and J by 3 bases, with 13 bases between them. The CDR3 length is 15 residues. Germline CDR1 reads SGHRS; CDR2 reads YFSETQ. CDR3 protein: CASSLLRPGDTEAFF. The DNA for the CDR3 is TGCGCCAGCAGCTTGCTCCGACCGGGGGACACTGAAGCTTTCTTT. The full variable domain, in which reference TRBV5-1 and TRBJ1-1 provide the parts outside the CDR3, is KAGVTQTPRYLIKTRGQQVTLSCSPISGHRSVSWYQQTPGQGLQFLFEYFSETQRNKGNFPGRFSGRQFSNSRSEMNVSTLELGDSALYLCASSLLRPGDTEAFFGQGTRLTVV.

The chain has TRBV3-1 and TRBJ2-1; no clear D. The V and J ends lost 5 bases and 0 bases respectively, with 8 bases between them. This CDR3 contains 14 residues. CDR1 is LGHDT and CDR2 is YNNKEL in the germline V gene (reference sequence). CDR3: CASSETISYNEQFF. The CDR3 bases are TGTGCCAGCAGCGAAACGATCTCCTACAATGAGCAGTTCTTC.